A single sample gave rise to the 32 T cell receptor beta chains below, sequenced in a study of cytomegalovirus exposure and HLA in healthy donors. With 60 Vbeta and 13 Jbeta primers, the PCR was carried out. Repertoires were generated with immunoSEQ multiplex PCR, while TCRdb's copy carries only in-frame clones and drops some. The sample consists of 170,000 or so clones, around 84% of them appearing once. Sequencing used PBMCs. Source of these receptors: a woman between 35 and 50 years old in good health and CMV-seronegative.

J is TRBJ2-1 and V is TRBV27, with 7 bases matching TRBD1. Germline-derived CDR1 and CDR2 are MNHEY and SMNVEV (reference sequence). After removal of 9 bases from V and 15 bases from J, the junction contained 8 bases not matched to a gene. The CDR3 totals 10 residues. The CDR3: CARYRGPGFF. The CDR3, as DNA: TGTGCCAGATACAGGGGCCCGGGGTTCTTC.

This chain connects TRBV6-5 to TRBJ1-2; the D is unclear. V shed 2 bases and J shed 4 bases, with 11 bases lying between them. In germline, CDR1 is MNHEY, CDR2 SVGAGI. The CDR3 loop spans 14 amino acids. The CDR3 spells CASSYRGPIYGYTF. CDR3 bases: TGTGCCAGCAGTTACAGAGGGCCCATCTATGGCTACACCTTC.

In this sample, this clone turned up a few times. The CDR3 DNA sequence: TGCGCCAGCAGCACATCAGCAAGAGGGGGCGCGGTTCCCGGGGAGCTGTTTTTT. Protein product: CASSTSARGGAVPGELFF. This chain joins TRBV5-1 and TRBJ2-2; 7 bases are shared with TRBD1. V trimming: 4 bases; J trimming: 6 bases; junction bases outside the gene matches: 18. This CDR3 region has 18 residues. CDR1 SGHRS and CDR2 YFSETQ come from the germline V gene.

This clone has only one observation. This chain uses TRBV6-5 with TRBJ1-1; D is perhaps TRBD1 (5 bases). This CDR3 is 15 amino acids long. V shed 8 bases and J shed 9 bases, with 25 bases lying between them. The germline V gene encodes CDR1 MNHEY and CDR2 SVGAGI. In DNA, the CDR3 is TGTGCCAGCGCATACACCGGGGGTAGAGGCGGGAAAGCTTTCTTT. Amino acids: CASAYTGGRGGKAFF.

The rearrangement uses TRBV6-5 and TRBJ1-1; D may be TRBD1 (5 bases). This CDR3 region has 16 residues. Germline CDR1 and CDR2: MNHEY and SVGAGI. Deletions cut 4 bases from V and 4 bases from J, with 19 bases between. CDR3 loop: CASSSPRGGGATEAFF. CDR3 sequence (DNA): TGTGCCAGCAGTTCGCCCCGCGGGGGGGGTGCCACTGAAGCTTTCTTT.

With respect to this clone: Its ends do not fully match the called genes, so a read error is possible. The CDR3 sequence: CASRRTGTETQHF. CDR3 bases: TGTGCCAGCAGAAGGACAGGGACGGAGACCCAGCACTTC. The rearrangement uses TRBV27 and TRBJ2-5, with 8 bases aligning to TRBD1. CDR1 MNHEY and CDR2 SMNVEV come from the germline V gene (reference sequence). The length of the CDR3 is 13 residues.

The V gene is TRBV7-8, the J gene TRBJ2-6; no definite D call. Germline CDR1 reads SGHVS; CDR2 reads FQNEAQ. Trimming pared 5 bases from V and 4 bases from J, leaving 12 bases between. This CDR3 has 15 residues. For the CDR3, the DNA is TGTGCCAGCAGCCCGACGCCCGGGGGGGCCAACGTCCTGACTTTC. This encodes CASSPTPGGANVLTF.

This clone appeared a single time. The chain couples TRBV9 to TRBJ1-2, with 10 nucleotides matching TRBD1. The germline CDR1 and CDR2 sequences are SGDLS and YYNGEE. The CDR3 has 13 residues. V was clipped by 3 bases and J by 4 bases; unmatched bases: 0. CDR3 nucleotides: TGTGCCAGCAGCGGGACAGGGGGCTATGGCTACACCTTC. Translating it yields CASSGTGGYGYTF. The full variable domain, completed using reference TRBV9 and TRBJ1-2, is DSGVTQTPKHLITATGQRVTLRCSPRSGDLSVYWYQQSLDQGLQFLIQYYNGEERAKGNILERFSAQQFPDLHSELNLSSLELGDSALYFCASSGTGGYGYTFGSGTRLTVV.

The V and J genes are TRBV2 and TRBJ2-7; no reliable D call. The germline gives CDR1 SNHLY, CDR2 FYNNEI. V lost 9 bases and J lost 1, with 16 bases in between. The CDR3 runs to 14 residues. CDR3 nucleotide sequence: TGTGCCAGTCAAAAAACGTGGGCGTCCTACGAGCAGTACTTC. It specifies CASQKTWASYEQYF.

The chain carries TRBV14 and TRBJ1-6, with D perhaps TRBD1 (5 bases). In germline, CDR1 is SGHDN, CDR2 FVKESK. Deletions cut 2 bases from V and 2 bases from J, with 10 bases between. This CDR3 spans 16 amino acids. CDR3 protein: CASSQQGSPYNSPLHF. The CDR3 DNA reads as TGTGCCAGCAGCCAACAGGGATCCCCCTATAATTCACCCCTCCACTTT.

This clone has just a few counts. V usage is TRBV13 and J usage is TRBJ1-1; D gene ambiguous. The CDR3 spans 12 residues. V was cut by 2 bases and J by 5 bases, with 6 bases left in between. CDR1 and CDR2 (germline): PRHDT, FYEKMQ (reference sequence). The CDR3 loop is CASSLSGTEAFF. The CDR3 DNA reads TGTGCCAGCAGCTTATCGGGGACTGAAGCTTTCTTT.

This chain links TRBV2 with TRBJ2-4; tentative D call: TRBD1 (6 bases). Per germline, CDR1 SNHLY and CDR2 FYNNEI. This CDR3 is 15 amino acids long. The V end was cut by 8 bases, the J end by 3 bases, with 17 bases between. Here the CDR3 DNA reads TGTGCCAGCGATAATCAGGGGTTTAGCAAAAACATTCAGTACTTC. This codes for CASDNQGFSKNIQYF.

V usage is TRBV5-1 and J usage is TRBJ2-2; D perhaps matches TRBD2 (6 bases). V gave up 4 bases and J gave up 5 bases, with 9 bases separating them. Germline values: CDR1 SGHRS, CDR2 YFSETQ. This CDR3 spans 13 amino acids. The CDR3 sequence: CASSLGTTGELFF. DNA for the CDR3: TGCGCCAGCAGCCTAGGGACTACCGGGGAGCTGTTTTTT.

The V gene is TRBV27, the J gene TRBJ1-5, with D perhaps TRBD1 (6 bases). CDR3 length equals 15 residues. Trimming shortened V by 6 bases and J by 7 bases, and 19 bases separated the two germline ends. Per the germline V gene, CDR1 is MNHEY and CDR2 is SMNVEV (reference sequence). The CDR3 loop reads CASSRGAAGDQPQHF. In DNA, the CDR3 is TGTGCCAGCAGCCGGGGGGCGGCAGGGGACCAGCCCCAGCATTTT.

V gene TRBV7-2 combines with J gene TRBJ2-3; D is possibly TRBD2 (6 bases). CDR1 SGHTA and CDR2 FQGNSA come from the germline V gene. This CDR3 has 15 amino acids. Trimming removed 5 bases from V and 1 base from J, with 13 bases in between. The CDR3 sequence: CASSQMGGGTDTQYF. The CDR3 coding sequence is TGTGCCAGCAGCCAGATGGGGGGTGGCACAGATACGCAGTATTTT.

J is TRBJ2-7 and V is TRBV4-1; D might be TRBD1 (8 bases). This CDR3 has 16 amino acids. The germline gives CDR1 MGHRA, CDR2 YSYEKL. Trimming removed 2 bases at V and 0 bases at J, with 14 bases between. The CDR3, as DNA: TGCGCCAGCAGCCAATCAACAGGGGGGGTCTCCTACGAGCAGTACTTC. Its protein is CASSQSTGGVSYEQYF.

The V gene is TRBV7-7, the J gene TRBJ2-5; TRBD1 agrees at 10 bases. Germline CDR1 and CDR2: SSHAT and FNYEAQ (reference sequence). The CDR3 runs to 15 residues. V gave up 5 bases and J gave up 4 bases; unmatched junction bases: 7. The CDR3 reads CASSPTGGYRETQYF. The CDR3 region has the DNA TGTGCCAGCAGCCCGACAGGGGGCTATCGAGAGACCCAGTACTTC.

The chain joins TRBV5-1 to TRBJ2-7, with TRBD1 identical over 9 bases. This CDR3 is 15 amino acids long. V gave up 4 bases and J gave up 1 base; unmatched junction bases: 6. From germline, CDR1 is SGHRS and CDR2 YFSETQ. CDR3 sequence (DNA): TGCGCCAGCAGCGGGGACAGGGCCGGGTCCTACGAGCAGTACTTC. This gives the protein CASSGDRAGSYEQYF.

The chain joins TRBV19 to TRBJ1-1; a weak D match, TRBD1 (5 bases). V was clipped by 8 bases and J by 1 base, with 11 bases between them. Looked up from germline, CDR1 is LNHDA and CDR2 is SQIVND (reference sequence). The CDR3 is made up of 13 amino acids. CDR3 in DNA: TGTGCCAGTGGCAGCGGGGGGAACACTGAAGCTTTCTTT. Protein: CASGSGGNTEAFF.

The rearrangement uses TRBV29-1 and TRBJ2-7; TRBD1 aligns across 8 bases. This CDR3 is built from 15 residues. The germline V gene has CDR1 SQVTM and CDR2 ANQGSEA. V gave up 5 bases and J gave up 4 bases; unmatched junction bases: 13. CDR3 nucleotides: TGCAGCGTTAGAAGAGGAACGGGACAGGATTACGAGCAGTACTTC. It specifies CSVRRGTGQDYEQYF.

This chain connects TRBV7-9 to TRBJ2-5, with 12 bases matching TRBD2. CDR1 is SEHNR and CDR2 is FQNEAQ in the germline V gene (reference sequence). This CDR3 has 15 residues. The trim removed 8 bases at V and 5 bases at J, leaving 9 bases unmatched. In DNA, the CDR3 is TGTGCCAGCGCCGATCTAGCGGGGGGGCTGGAGACCCAGTACTTC. Its protein product is CASADLAGGLETQYF.

The chain has TRBV6-6 and TRBJ1-2; 7 bases are shared with TRBD1. CDR1 MNHNY and CDR2 SVGAGI come from the germline V gene (reference sequence). J was trimmed by 4 bases and V by 5 bases; bases with no gene match: 7. This CDR3 region has 14 residues. CDR3 loop: CASSLDRVPYGYTF. The CDR3 nucleotides are TGTGCCAGCAGTCTCGACAGGGTCCCCTATGGCTACACCTTC.

The chain recombines TRBV9 with TRBJ2-5; 8 bases are a match to TRBD1. V lost 3 bases and J lost 3; bases outside the gene matches: 10. The CDR3 runs to 16 residues. The germline V gene encodes CDR1 SGDLS and CDR2 YYNGEE. CDR3 amino acids: CASSGGTTGGEETQYF. DNA of the CDR3: TGTGCCAGCAGCGGGGGTACTACAGGGGGAGAAGAGACCCAGTACTTC. Using reference TRBV9 and TRBJ2-5 for the parts outside the CDR3, the full variable domain is DSGVTQTPKHLITATGQRVTLRCSPRSGDLSVYWYQQSLDQGLQFLIQYYNGEERAKGNILERFSAQQFPDLHSELNLSSLELGDSALYFCASSGGTTGGEETQYFGPGTRLLVL.

The CDR3 protein is CASSTQGLGDTQYF. The CDR3 coding sequence is TGCGCCAGCAGCACACAGGGGCTGGGTGATACGCAGTATTTT. This chain joins TRBV4-1 and TRBJ2-3; TRBD1 matches 7 bases. There are 14 residues in the CDR3. From germline, CDR1 is MGHRA and CDR2 YSYEKL. The J segment lost 6 bases and the V segment lost 5 bases, leaving 8 bases of the junction unmatched.

V is TRBV18 and J is TRBJ2-7; 9 nucleotides line up with TRBD1. The length of the CDR3 is 14 residues. Unmatched junction bases numbered 6, after V lost 4 bases and J lost 5 bases. Germline-derived CDR1 and CDR2 are KGHSH and LQKENI. This chain's CDR3 is CASSQQGARNEQYF. The CDR3 DNA sequence: TGTGCCAGCTCACAACAGGGGGCTAGGAACGAGCAGTACTTC.

The sample holds a few counts of this clone. The chain has TRBV5-6 and TRBJ1-1; D possibly corresponds to TRBD1 (5 bases). The germline CDR1 and CDR2 sequences are SGHDT and YYEEEE. The CDR3 runs 14 residues. Trimming took 2 bases from V and 11 from J, leaving 19 bases between them. This chain's CDR3 is CASSLMGPVGLAFF. The CDR3 DNA reads TGTGCCAGCAGCTTAATGGGGCCTGTCGGATTGGCTTTCTTT.

The CDR3 is CASSPGTSGYNEQFF. The DNA for the CDR3 is TGTGCCAGCAGTCCCGGGACTAGCGGATACAATGAGCAGTTCTTC. The J gene is TRBJ2-1, the V gene TRBV7-9; TRBD2 matches at 11 bases. CDR3 length: 15 amino acids. Looked up from germline, CDR1 is SEHNR and CDR2 is FQNEAQ (reference sequence). Losses at the gene ends were 6 bases for V and 4 bases for J; bases not matched to a gene: 5.

V is TRBV5-4 and J is TRBJ2-5, with D perhaps matching TRBD2 (6 bases). The germline V gene encodes CDR1 SGHNT and CDR2 YYREEE (reference sequence). The CDR3 has 13 residues. Trimming stripped 0 bases from V and 5 bases from J, with 8 bases between. The CDR3 nucleotides read TGTGCCAGCAGCTTGGAGGGGAGGGAGACCCAGTACTTC. Protein: CASSLEGRETQYF.

CDR3: CASIFRGQRLSPLHF. The CDR3, as DNA: TGTGCCAGCATTTTTAGGGGACAAAGGCTTTCACCCCTCCACTTT. The V and J genes are TRBV2 and TRBJ1-6, with D maybe TRBD1 (6 bases). There are 15 residues in the CDR3. Germline V gives CDR1 SNHLY, CDR2 FYNNEI. Trimming pared 7 bases from V and 9 bases from J, leaving 19 bases between.

The gene calls are TRBV10-1 and TRBJ2-1; D is possibly TRBD1 (5 bases). Germline V gives CDR1 WNHNN, CDR2 SYGVQD (reference sequence). The CDR3 extends over 14 amino acids. Trimming took off 5 bases at V and 9 bases at J, with 17 bases between the two ends. CDR3 loop: CASSRTLREIEQFF. In DNA form, the CDR3 reads TGCGCCAGCAGTCGGACCCTCAGGGAAATTGAGCAGTTCTTC.

The J gene is TRBJ1-6, the V gene TRBV6-4; unclear D gene. Trimming removed 3 bases at V and 9 bases at J, with 9 bases between. CDR1 MRHNA and CDR2 SNTAGT come from the germline V gene. There are 13 residues in the CDR3. The chain's CDR3 is CASSEAVGSPLHF. The CDR3, as DNA: TGTGCCAGCAGTGAGGCGGTGGGTTCACCCCTCCACTTT.

This clone has only a few counts. The V and J genes are TRBV10-1 and TRBJ2-7; D perhaps matches TRBD2 (6 bases). CDR3 length equals 15 residues. Germline V gene data show CDR1 as WNHNN and CDR2 as SYGVQD (reference sequence). Trimming removed 8 bases from V and 3 bases from J, with 20 bases in between. The CDR3 coding sequence is TGCGCCAGCTCCCCGTCCGCTAGCGACATCTACGAGCAGTACTTC. Translated: CASSPSASDIYEQYF.